A selection of T cell receptor beta chains follows, all from one sample in a study of OX40 agonist ivuxolimab in advanced cancers. The method was immunoSEQ multiplex PCR; TCRdb's version includes in-frame clones alone and lacks a portion of them. This table holds 60,000 to 100,000 clones, around 90% found once. Sequences were derived from CD4+ or CD8+ T cells sorted from blood, sampled in a trial of the OX40 agonist ivuxolimab. These receptor sequences come from an adult with an advanced solid tumor such as melanoma, head and neck, liver or kidney cancer. CDR3s include the opening cysteine and the closing phenylalanine or tryptophan.

V gene,J gene,CDR3 protein
TRBV7-2,TRBJ1-3,CASSLVAGGMDTIYF
TRBV10-3,TRBJ2-1,CAISGQDTYNEQFF
TRBV29-1,TRBJ2-5,CSVDGIGETQYF
TRBV5-6,TRBJ2-4,CASSLRGRDKNIQYF
TRBV9,TRBJ2-3,CASSETGSPSTDTQYF
TRBV7-9,TRBJ2-3,CASSSRSLSADTQYF
TRBV4-1,TRBJ2-1,CASSQDRRYNEQFF
TRBV2,TRBJ1-4,CASRSHRAPVNEKLFF
TRBV9,TRBJ2-7,CASSAGSQYEQYF
TRBV5-1,TRBJ2-1,CASSLAGLAGNEQFF
TRBV2,TRBJ2-7,CASSEAWDLNEQYF
TRBV27,TRBJ1-2,CASSFLTGAVVIGQGGYTF
TRBV9,TRBJ1-1,CASSVTYQGHTEAFF